This section outlines one T cell receptor beta chain sequence together with its context. Its antigen is not identified. Germline CDR1 and CDR2: SGHNT and YYREEE (reference sequence). V gave up 4 bases and J gave up 3 bases, with 20 bases separating them. The CDR3 totals 17 residues. The data stem from a study of shared clonotypes between healthy human individuals. Study background: Plates per donor: three CD4 naive, three CD4 memory, two CD8 naive, one CD8 memory. Findings and caveats of the study: Clonotype sharing among the donors was expected to vary with sequencing depth. Rarefaction showed that sequencing of sorted subsets was incomplete (despite large depth).

Deep level was the assay's run setting. Clones were read by immunoSEQ multiplex PCR, and TCRdb kept only the in-frame ones, dropping some. The table records about 2.1 million clones, over 85% of them present only once. As defined, naive CD8 cells were CD45RO-negative and positively selected for CCR7, with terminally differentiated effector memory CD45RA+ cells excluded. Sequenced: naive CD8+ T cells from PBMCs. This TCR came from a man between 18 and 29 years old in good health. Some clones in this sample may be carry-over from other donors' samples. The V call is TRBV5-4, the J call TRBJ1-3; D ambiguous. The CDR3 is CASSRMSLTAIGNTIYF. DNA of the CDR3: TGTGCCAGCAGCCGAATGTCCCTTACGGCTATTGGAAACACCATATATTTT. Based on the CDR3 plus reference TRBV5-4 and TRBJ1-3, the full variable domain is ETGVTQSPTHLIKTRGQQVTLRCSSQSGHNTVSWYQQALGQGPQFIFQYYREEENGRGNFPPRFSGLQFPNYSSELNVNALELDDSALYLCASSRMSLTAIGNTIYFGEGSWLTVV.